Described below is a single T cell receptor beta chain sequence and its context. The antigen is unknown. Some clones are missing from TCRdb's copy, which holds only in-frame ones; the method was immunoSEQ multiplex PCR. The data hold 130,000 or so clones, with roughly 80% observed a single time. The sample is drawn from a study of cytotoxic CD8 clonotypes in ibrutinib-treated CLL. Study-level background: For this cohort, patients were ten to eleven relapsed/refractory and under 16 treatment-naive, while about 17 were IGHV unmutated. Responses comprised approximately 25 partial and 2 complete; at median about 71 months, 14 remained remitted and about 12 progressed. Treatment had run for a median roughly 13 months, range 6 to 36, when response samples were taken.

Study conclusions and caveats: Collection times varied between progressing and sustained-remission patients.

The germline CDR1 and CDR2 sequences are MNHEY and SVGAGI. V was clipped by 7 bases and J by 3 bases, with 15 bases between them. This CDR3 comprises 14 residues. Sample: PBMCs, taken after 12 months of ibrutinib treatment. The sequence came from a human donor with chronic lymphocytic leukemia. The genes are TRBV6-5 and TRBJ1-2; D unresolved. Here the CDR3 reads CASTKLREDYGYTF. Written as DNA, the CDR3 is TGTGCCAGCACCAAATTAAGGGAGGACTATGGCTACACCTTC.